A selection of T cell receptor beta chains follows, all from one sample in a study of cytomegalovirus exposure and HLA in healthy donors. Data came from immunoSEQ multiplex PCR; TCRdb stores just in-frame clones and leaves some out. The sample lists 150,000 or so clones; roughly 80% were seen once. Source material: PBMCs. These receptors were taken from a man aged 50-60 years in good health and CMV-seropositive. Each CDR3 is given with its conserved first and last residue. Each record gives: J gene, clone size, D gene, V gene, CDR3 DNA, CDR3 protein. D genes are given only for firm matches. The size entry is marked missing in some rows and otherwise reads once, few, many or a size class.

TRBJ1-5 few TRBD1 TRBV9 TGTGCCAGCAGCGCCGCAACAGGGGGCGGTCAGCCCCAGCATTTT CASSAATGGGQPQHF
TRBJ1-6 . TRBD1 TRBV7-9 TGTGCCAGCAGAAACGACAGGGGGTCCTATAATTCACCCCTCCACTTT CASRNDRGSYNSPLHF
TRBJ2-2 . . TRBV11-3 TGTGCCAGCAGCTTGAGGTTCACCACCGGGGAGCTGTTTTTT CASSLRFTTGELFF
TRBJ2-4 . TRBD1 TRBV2 TGTGCCAGGGGGGGACAGGGGAACATTCAGTACTTC CARGGQGNIQYF
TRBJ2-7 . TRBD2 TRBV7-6 TGTGCCAGCAGCTTAGCGGCGGGAGACTACGAGCAGTACTTC CASSLAAGDYEQYF
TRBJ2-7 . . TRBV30 TGTGCCTGGAGTCACTACCCCAGGGTCCGCTACGAGCAGTACTTC CAWSHYPRVRYEQYF
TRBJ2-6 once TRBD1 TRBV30 TGTGCCTGGAGTGTACAGGGGACTGGGGCCAACGTCCTGACTTTC CAWSVQGTGANVLTF
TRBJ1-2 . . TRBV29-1 TGCAGCGTTGAACAGGAATATGGCTACACCTTC CSVEQEYGYTF
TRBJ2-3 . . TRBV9 TGTGCCAGCAGCCTACAGGGAGGGACTCCGTCAGATACGCAGTATTTT CASSLQGGTPSDTQYF
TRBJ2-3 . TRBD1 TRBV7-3 TGTGCCAGCAGCTTGTATGACAGGGCCGTCGCGGATACGCAGTATTTT CASSLYDRAVADTQYF
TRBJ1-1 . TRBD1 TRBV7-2 TGTGCCAGCAGCTTAGCCAGGGGACAGGTTGAAGCTTTCTTT CASSLARGQVEAFF
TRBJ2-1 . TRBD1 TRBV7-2 TGTGCCAGCAGCCAGCCCCCGGGACAGGGTTCCCGGTGGGAGTTCTTC CASSQPPGQGSRWEFF
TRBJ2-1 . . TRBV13 TGTGCCAGCAGCTTATTAGGGGGTTTAGACAATGAGCAGTTCTTC CASSLLGGLDNEQFF
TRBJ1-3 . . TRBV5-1 TGCGCCAGCAGCCGGGAGGGTAAACCTGGAAACACCATATATTTT CASSREGKPGNTIYF
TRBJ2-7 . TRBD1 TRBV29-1 TGCAGCGTTGGGGACAGGGGAGAGTACTTC CSVGDRGEYF
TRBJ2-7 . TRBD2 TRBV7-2 TGTGCCAGCAGCGGCGGGGGTAGCTCCTACGAGCAGTACTTC CASSGGGSSYEQYF
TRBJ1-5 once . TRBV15 TGTGCCACCAGCAAGGAGAGGAGCAATCAGCCCCAGCATTTT CATSKERSNQPQHF
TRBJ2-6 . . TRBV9 TGTGCCAGGGGAGACATCGGCGTCTCTGGGGCCAACGTCCTGACTTTC CARGDIGVSGANVLTF
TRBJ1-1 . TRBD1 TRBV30 TGTGCCTGGAGTGTACAGGGGGACGCTAAAGCTTTCTTT CAWSVQGDAKAFF
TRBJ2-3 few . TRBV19 TGTGCCAGTAGTTATCCTGGGGGGGATACGCAGTATTTT CASSYPGGDTQYF
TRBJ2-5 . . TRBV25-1 TGTGCCAGCAGTGAATCAGGGTACGAGACCCAGTACTTC CASSESGYETQYF
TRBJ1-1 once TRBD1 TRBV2 TGTGCCAGCAGGGACTCGTACAGGGGGAGGGCTGAAGCTTTCTTT CASRDSYRGRAEAFF